Below, 22 T cell receptor beta chains from the same sample are listed, as sequenced in a study of shared clonotypes between healthy human individuals. Only in-frame clones appear in the TCRdb table, and some are missing; sequencing was by immunoSEQ multiplex PCR. The repertoire holds about 2.2 million clones, with around 93% as singletons. Naive CD8 cells were CD45RO-negative, positively selected for CCR7, excluding terminally differentiated effector memory CD45RA+ cells. Sequencing was performed on naive CD8+ T cells from PBMCs. All receptors come from a man younger than 35 in good health. Some clones in this sample may be carry-over from other donors' samples.

This chain joins TRBV6-5 and TRBJ1-4; D remains unclear. Germline-derived CDR1 and CDR2 are MNHEY and SVGAGI. V lost 0 bases, J lost 0 bases, and 8 bases lay in between. The CDR3 covers 16 residues. The CDR3 nucleotides read TGTGCCAGCAGTTACTCCCCTATCGCAACTAATGAAAAACTGTTTTTT. The encoded protein is CASSYSPIATNEKLFF.

V usage is TRBV5-1 and J usage is TRBJ1-6, with 8 bases that match TRBD1. CDR1 is SGHRS and CDR2 is YFSETQ in the germline V gene. V lost 7 bases and J lost 5; bases outside the gene matches: 2. This CDR3 is 13 amino acids long. The CDR3 region has the DNA TGCGCCAGCCGGACAGGGAATAATTCACCCCTCCACTTT. Residues: CASRTGNNSPLHF.

This sequence joins TRBV11-2 and TRBJ2-5; D is possibly TRBD1 or TRBD2 (5 bases each). This CDR3 has 17 amino acids. Germline CDR1 and CDR2: SGHAT and FQNNGV. V was shortened by 2 bases and J by 5 bases, with 21 bases between the two germline ends. The CDR3 nucleotides read TGTGCCAGCAGCTTACCCGCTCGGGGCCTTTCGAGGGAGACCCAGTACTTC. Protein: CASSLPARGLSRETQYF.

In the case of this clone: Other DNA variants within this sample encode the same CDR3. V and J are TRBV7-9 and TRBJ1-5; D is ambiguous. The V gene's germline CDR1 is SEHNR and CDR2 FQNEAQ (reference sequence). This CDR3 region has 13 residues. Trimming pared 5 bases from V and 4 bases from J, leaving 9 bases between. The CDR3 sequence: CASSPPGNQPQHF. In DNA form, the CDR3 reads TGTGCCAGCAGCCCCCCGGGAAATCAGCCCCAGCATTTT.

The chain employs TRBV9 and TRBJ2-3; D gene ambiguous. V lost 0 bases and J lost 4, with 12 bases in between. The germline V gene has CDR1 SGDLS and CDR2 YYNGEE. The CDR3 extends over 15 amino acids. The CDR3 reads CASSVAGARADTQYF. The CDR3 DNA is TGTGCCAGCAGCGTAGCCGGTGCCCGCGCAGATACGCAGTATTTT.

The V call is TRBV28, the J call TRBJ2-5, with 9 bases that match TRBD1. This CDR3 is 15 amino acids long. Trimming removed 3 bases from V and 5 bases from J; junction bases left unmatched: 7. Germline V gene lookup returns CDR1 MDHEN and CDR2 SYDVKM. CDR3 region: CASSFPGQGSETQYF. The CDR3 nucleotides read TGTGCCAGCAGTTTCCCGGGACAGGGATCCGAGACCCAGTACTTC.

This clone was observed once. The chain has TRBV27 and TRBJ2-4; no clear D gene. The germline V gene encodes CDR1 MNHEY and CDR2 SMNVEV (reference sequence). The germline V and J ends were trimmed by 7 bases and 7 bases, with 23 bases remaining between them. The CDR3 consists of 16 residues. The CDR3 bases are TGTGCCAGCAAGCCGGTCTCGCTAAACTTACTCAACATTCAGTACTTC. Protein product: CASKPVSLNLLNIQYF.

The chain links TRBV6-1 to TRBJ1-1; possible D gene TRBD1, 5 bases. Germline assignment: CDR1 MNHNS and CDR2 SASEGT. V lost 4 bases, J lost 4 bases, and 19 bases lay in between. The CDR3 is made up of 16 amino acids. The CDR3 bases are TGTGCCAGCAGTGCCCAAAGGGCGGGGCCCAGCACTGAAGCTTTCTTT. Its translation is CASSAQRAGPSTEAFF.

The chain employs TRBV29-1 and TRBJ2-7; the match to TRBD2 covers 8 bases. CDR1 and CDR2 from the germline V gene are SQVTM and ANQGSEA. The CDR3 consists of 13 residues. Unmatched junction bases numbered 9, after V lost 4 bases and J lost 7 bases. The CDR3 protein is CSVVAGGLREQYF. DNA of the CDR3: TGCAGCGTTGTTGCGGGGGGCTTGAGGGAGCAGTACTTC.

This rearrangement joins TRBV28 to TRBJ2-3; TRBD2 matches at 7 bases. CDR3 size: 16 residues. The trim removed 5 bases at V and 2 bases at J, leaving 10 bases unmatched. Germline CDR1 is MDHEN and CDR2 is SYDVKM. CDR3 in amino acids: CASSPRLAEHTDTQYF. The CDR3 bases are TGTGCCAGCAGTCCCCGGCTAGCGGAACACACAGATACGCAGTATTTT.

This clone was seen just once. The CDR3 DNA sequence: TGTGCCAGCAGTTACGGCCCGATGGGCAACACTGAAGCTTTCTTT. Amino acids: CASSYGPMGNTEAFF. The rearrangement links TRBV6-5 to TRBJ1-1; D gene unclear. CDR3 length: 15 amino acids. From germline, CDR1 is MNHEY and CDR2 SVGAGI. V gave up 2 bases and J gave up 2 bases, with 12 bases separating them.

The gene calls are TRBV6-1 and TRBJ2-7; perhaps D is TRBD1 or TRBD2 (5 bases each). The CDR3 is 14 residues long. The V end lost 6 bases, the J end lost 3 bases, and 15 bases lay between the germline ends. CDR1 is MNHNS and CDR2 is SASEGT in the germline V gene. CDR3 in DNA: TGTGCCAGCAGGCTACCCAGGGACGACTACGAGCAGTACTTC. Its translation: CASRLPRDDYEQYF.

This clone was found a few times. This chain uses TRBV7-9 with TRBJ1-2; 7 bases line up with TRBD1. V lost 5 bases to trimming and J lost 1 base; unmatched junction nucleotides: 7. Germline CDR1 SEHNR, CDR2 FQNEAQ (reference sequence). The CDR3 loop spans 15 amino acids. CDR3 loop: CASSPTNRGNYGYTF. CDR3 coding DNA: TGTGCCAGCAGCCCGACGAACAGGGGTAACTATGGCTACACCTTC.

The V gene is TRBV6-6, the J gene TRBJ2-5; 9 nucleotides line up with TRBD2. The germline V gene has CDR1 MNHNY and CDR2 SVGAGI (reference sequence). CDR3 length: 16 amino acids. The V segment lost 5 bases and the J segment 2 bases; nucleotides outside the gene matches: 9. The CDR3 protein is CASSPGGSGGQETQYF. CDR3 coding DNA: TGTGCCAGCAGTCCCGGGGGTAGCGGGGGACAAGAGACCCAGTACTTC.

V usage is TRBV5-4 and J usage is TRBJ1-2, with D possibly TRBD1 on 5 matching bases. Germline V gives CDR1 SGHNT, CDR2 YYREEE (reference sequence). There are 14 residues in the CDR3. V lost 0 bases, J lost 3 bases, and 9 bases lay in between. In DNA, the CDR3 is TGTGCCAGCAGCTTGGGCGACAGCTACTATGGCTACACCTTC. Translating it yields CASSLGDSYYGYTF.

The chain joins TRBV11-2 to TRBJ2-3; TRBD2 matches 7 bases. V shed 1 base and J 4 bases; nucleotides not matched to a gene: 8. The germline V gene has CDR1 SGHAT and CDR2 FQNNGV. CDR3 length equals 16 residues. The CDR3 DNA sequence: TGTGCCAGCAGCTTAGGGCGGGAGCTAGGGTCAGATACGCAGTATTTT. Amino acid sequence: CASSLGRELGSDTQYF.

The chain uses TRBV4-3 and TRBJ2-1, with 8 bases aligning to TRBD2. There are 15 residues in the CDR3. The junction had 10 bases not matched to a gene; V was cut back by 3 bases and J by 9 bases. Germline V gene data show CDR1 as LGHNA and CDR2 as YSLEER. Here the CDR3 DNA reads TGCGCCAGCAGCCACAGCGGGAGAGCCGTATCTGAGCAGTTCTTC. As protein: CASSHSGRAVSEQFF.

J is TRBJ2-7 and V is TRBV7-9, with D possibly being TRBD1 (6 bases). CDR1 is SEHNR, CDR2 FQNEAQ, per germline (reference sequence). The CDR3 contains 15 residues. Trimming left V 5 bases short and J 2 bases short, with 16 bases between. The CDR3 is CASSPRGDSPYEQYF. CDR3 bases: TGTGCCAGCAGCCCCAGGGGAGACTCACCCTACGAGCAGTACTTC.

The rearrangement uses TRBV2 and TRBJ1-5, with D maybe TRBD1 (5 bases). Germline V gene data show CDR1 as SNHLY and CDR2 as FYNNEI. This CDR3 is 15 amino acids long. Deletions cut 3 bases from V and 6 bases from J, with 15 bases between. The CDR3 reads CASSDKGERGQPQHF. For the CDR3, the DNA is TGTGCCAGCAGTGATAAGGGAGAGAGGGGTCAGCCCCAGCATTTT.

The genes are TRBV15 and TRBJ2-7; D is unclear. Per germline, CDR1 LNHNV and CDR2 YYDKDF (reference sequence). Trimming pared 1 base from V and 3 bases from J, leaving 10 bases between. The CDR3 is 14 amino acids. Here the CDR3 DNA reads TGTGCCACCAGCAGAGTAATTAGCAGCTACGAGCAGTACTTC. Protein sequence: CATSRVISSYEQYF.

This clone was seen just once. The V call is TRBV27, the J call TRBJ1-4, with D unclear. There are 18 residues in the CDR3. Germline CDR1 MNHEY, CDR2 SMNVEV (reference sequence). V was pared by 1 base and J by 3 bases, with 18 bases between. The CDR3 bases are TGTGCCAGCAGTTTATTCCAGCGACCAGGAGAGGCTAATGAAAAACTGTTTTTT. Translating gives CASSLFQRPGEANEKLFF.

This clone appeared a single time. The J gene is TRBJ2-7, the V gene TRBV10-2; D is perhaps TRBD2 (6 bases). Germline V gene lookup returns CDR1 WSHSY and CDR2 SAAADI. The CDR3 runs to 12 residues. The ends were cut back, 10 bases at V and 3 bases at J, with 13 bases in the middle. In DNA form, the CDR3 reads TGCGCCACACGTAGCGGAGACTACGAGCAGTACTTC. This codes for CATRSGDYEQYF.